Below are 31 T cell receptor beta chains sequenced from a single sample in a study of blood T cell repertoires in COVID-19 (dated by TCRdb to the early 2020s). Libraries came from the immunoSEQ multiplex PCR assay. TCRdb limited this immuneACCESS table to in-frame rearrangements with V and J called. A share of clones is missing; checked studies link under half to unresolved V genes, and the rest is unexplained. Here the sample has 220,000 or so clones; about 80% occur a single time. About 1.9% of the sample is taken by the ten largest. The sample consisted of peripheral blood. The source of these receptors is a woman of 80 years or more with acute or convalescent COVID-19.

This CDR3 is CASSFSPLAGVAGELFF. CDR3 coding DNA: TGCGCCAGCAGCTTTTCTCCACTAGCGGGAGTCGCCGGGGAGCTGTTTTTT. V gene TRBV5-1 combines with J gene TRBJ2-2; 11 bases are a match to TRBD2. CDR3 size: 17 residues. Germline assignment: CDR1 SGHRS and CDR2 YFSETQ. V lost 2 bases to trimming and J lost 6 bases; unmatched junction nucleotides: 9.

This clone was recorded only once. The J gene is TRBJ2-1, the V gene TRBV6-2 or TRBV6-3; TRBD2 aligns across 10 bases. Per the germline V gene, CDR1 is MNHEY and CDR2 is SVGEGT. Trimming took 4 bases from V and 9 from J; bases not matched to a gene: 15. The CDR3 has 17 residues. The CDR3 coding sequence is TGTGCCAGCAGTTCAGGACTAGCGGAAGCGGCCGGGGTTGAGCAGTTCTTC. It translates to CASSSGLAEAAGVEQFF.

The chain recombines TRBV6-5 with TRBJ2-7, with TRBD2 identical over 8 bases. Losses at the gene ends were 2 bases for V and 2 bases for J; bases not matched to a gene: 5. This CDR3 has 15 residues. The germline V gene encodes CDR1 MNHEY and CDR2 SVGAGI. CDR3 in DNA: TGTGCCAGCAGTTACCGGGAGGGGGGTCCCTACGAGCAGTACTTC. It yields the protein CASSYREGGPYEQYF.

CDR3 sequence reads: CASTTGQGPEAFF. CDR3 coding DNA: TGTGCCAGCACCACCGGACAGGGGCCTGAAGCTTTCTTT. The V call is TRBV5-6, the J call TRBJ1-1; TRBD1 matches 9 bases. Germline CDR1 is SGHDT and CDR2 is YYEEEE. The CDR3 is 13 amino acids. The V segment lost 6 bases and the J segment 6 bases; nucleotides outside the gene matches: 6.

The gene calls are TRBV10-3 and TRBJ2-3; 12 bases agree with TRBD2. The trim removed 2 bases at V and 2 bases at J, leaving 5 bases unmatched. This CDR3 is 17 amino acids long. CDR1 is ENHRY, CDR2 SYGVKD, per germline. The CDR3 loop reads CAISERPSGGDTDTQYF. CDR3 in DNA: TGTGCCATCAGTGAGCGACCTAGCGGGGGGGACACAGATACGCAGTATTTT.

This clone was observed once. The chain recombines TRBV6-5 with TRBJ1-5, with TRBD1 matching 8 bases. The germline CDR1 and CDR2 sequences are MNHEY and SVGAGI. The CDR3 covers 14 residues. The V and J ends lost 6 bases and 4 bases, in that order; junction bases with no gene match: 5. CDR3 DNA: TGTGCCAGCAGAAGCGACAGGGGTAATCAGCCCCAGCATTTT. It translates to CASRSDRGNQPQHF.

This clone has only one observation. The chain carries TRBV3-1 (or the pseudogene TRBV3-2) and TRBJ1-6, with D perhaps TRBD1 (5 bases). This CDR3 has 16 residues. V lost 0 bases and J lost 6, with 12 bases in between. CDR1 LGHDT and CDR2 YNNKEL come from the germline V gene (reference sequence). The chain's CDR3 is CASSQDGRGVNSPLHF. In nucleotides, the CDR3 is TGTGCCAGCAGCCAAGATGGACGGGGGGTTAATTCACCCCTCCACTTT.

This chain links TRBV14 with TRBJ2-6; D is ambiguous. The CDR3 loop spans 15 amino acids. Germline CDR1 is SGHDN and CDR2 is FVKESK. V dropped 4 bases and J dropped 1 base, with 8 bases sitting between them. For the CDR3, the DNA is TGTGCCAGCAGCCTACAGTTTTCTGGGGCCAACGTCCTGACTTTC. It encodes CASSLQFSGANVLTF. The full variable domain, completed using reference TRBV14 and TRBJ2-6, is EAGVTQFPSHSVIEKGQTVTLRCDPISGHDNLYWYRRVMGKEIKFLLHFVKESKQDESGMPNNRFLAERTGGTYSTLKVQPAELEDSGVYFCASSLQFSGANVLTFGAGSRLTVL.

The rearrangement joins TRBV5-1 to TRBJ1-4; D not certain. This CDR3 is built from 14 residues. Germline V gives CDR1 SGHRS, CDR2 YFSETQ. V lost 1 base and J lost 0, with 4 bases in between. The CDR3 protein is CASSLPATNEKLFF. The CDR3 nucleotides read TGCGCCAGCAGCTTGCCTGCAACTAATGAAAAACTGTTTTTT.

CDR3 amino acids: CASSLAGQVNQPQHF. CDR3 DNA: TGTGCCAGCAGCCTTGCGGGGCAGGTAAATCAGCCCCAGCATTTT. The chain uses TRBV11-2 and TRBJ1-5, with D perhaps matching TRBD1 (5 bases). This CDR3 contains 15 residues. CDR1 and CDR2 from the germline V gene are SGHAT and FQNNGV. V shed 5 bases and J shed 4 bases, with 15 bases lying between them. The full variable domain, completed using reference TRBV11-2 and TRBJ1-5, is EAGVAQSPRYKIIEKRQSVAFWCNPISGHATLYWYQQILGQGPKLLIQFQNNGVVDDSQLPKDRFSAERLKGVDSTLKIQPAKLEDSAVYLCASSLAGQVNQPQHFGDGTRLSIL.

The gene calls are TRBV20-1 and TRBJ1-6; 8 bases map to TRBD1. This CDR3 is built from 15 residues. Unmatched junction bases numbered 5, after V lost 3 bases and J lost 4 bases. Germline V gene sequence: CDR1 DFQATT, CDR2 SNEGSKA (reference sequence). The CDR3, as DNA: TGCAGTGCTAGTAAAGGGACAGGATATAATTCACCCCTCCACTTT. Residues: CSASKGTGYNSPLHF.

The V and J genes are TRBV23-1 and TRBJ1-5, with 7 bases aligning to TRBD1. Being an ORF, TRBV23-1 has a function that is uncertain. V was clipped by 4 bases and J by 2 bases; unmatched bases: 11. The CDR3 runs to 17 residues. The CDR3 loop reads CASSPRTGPEGNQPQHF. Here the CDR3 DNA reads TGCGCCAGCAGTCCCAGGACAGGTCCCGAGGGCAATCAGCCCCAGCATTTT.

Concerning this clone itself: The junction does not match germline at one end; this may be a read error. V and J are TRBV7-7 and TRBJ2-2; no clear D. Per germline, CDR1 SSHAT and CDR2 FNYEAQ (reference sequence). This CDR3 comprises 15 residues. The DNA for the CDR3 is TGTGCTAGCAGCTTAAACGCGGCGTACACCGGGGAGCTGTTTTTT. It encodes CASSLNAAYTGELFF.

The chain carries TRBV14 and TRBJ2-1; TRBD2 matches at 10 bases. CDR1 is SGHDN and CDR2 is FVKESK in the germline V gene. V trimming: 2 bases; J trimming: 8 bases; junction bases outside the gene matches: 12. This CDR3 comprises 17 residues. This CDR3 is CASSQWESAGGFDEQFF. In DNA, the CDR3 is TGTGCCAGCAGCCAATGGGAATCAGCGGGAGGGTTCGATGAGCAGTTCTTC. The full variable domain, rest sourced from reference TRBV14 and TRBJ2-1, is EAGVTQFPSHSVIEKGQTVTLRCDPISGHDNLYWYRRVMGKEIKFLLHFVKESKQDESGMPNNRFLAERTGGTYSTLKVQPAELEDSGVYFCASSQWESAGGFDEQFFGPGTRLTVL.

The chain employs TRBV11-1 and TRBJ2-1, with D tentatively TRBD2 (6 bases). CDR3 size: 15 residues. The germline gives CDR1 SGHAT, CDR2 FQDESV (reference sequence). Trimming stripped 2 bases from V and 4 bases from J, with 12 bases between. The CDR3 DNA reads as TGTGCCAGCAGCTTAAGCGGGTTACATTACAATGAGCAGTTCTTC. As protein: CASSLSGLHYNEQFF.

The genes are TRBV18 and TRBJ2-7, with TRBD1 matching 10 bases. Germline CDR1 is KGHSH and CDR2 is LQKENI. This CDR3 comprises 13 residues. V shed 5 bases, J shed 3 bases, and the junction held 1 base outside the gene matches. The CDR3 loop reads CASSGQGVYEQYF. In nucleotides, the CDR3 is TGTGCCAGCTCAGGACAGGGGGTCTACGAGCAGTACTTC.

The rearrangement links TRBV5-1 to TRBJ2-1; 9 positions match TRBD2. V was pared by 0 bases and J by 9 bases, with 7 bases of the junction left unmatched. This CDR3 is built from 15 residues. CDR1 SGHRS and CDR2 YFSETQ come from the germline V gene. Written as DNA, the CDR3 is TGCGCCAGCAGCTTGGAAGGTAGCGGGGGAGCTGAGCAGTTCTTC. The encoded protein is CASSLEGSGGAEQFF.

V gene TRBV5-4 combines with J gene TRBJ1-1; 7 bases fit TRBD1. The CDR3 length is 13 residues. The trim removed 3 bases at V and 3 bases at J, leaving 2 bases unmatched. Germline V gives CDR1 SGHNT, CDR2 YYREEE (reference sequence). The CDR3 here is CASSSRGDTEAFF. The DNA for the CDR3 is TGTGCCAGCAGCTCCAGGGGGGACACTGAAGCTTTCTTT.

The table lists this clone with a count of one. The chain uses TRBV18 and TRBJ1-1; 8 bases fit TRBD1. The CDR3 is 13 residues long. V shed 6 bases, J shed 5 bases, and the junction held 5 bases outside the gene matches. The germline V gene has CDR1 KGHSH and CDR2 LQKENI. The CDR3, as DNA: TGTGCCAGCTCGACACAGGGGGAGACTGAAGCTTTCTTT. Its translation: CASSTQGETEAFF.

In regard to this clone: The sample carries other DNA sequences with the same CDR3. The chain uses TRBV5-1 and TRBJ2-2, with a weak D call TRBD1 (6 bases). CDR3 length: 14 residues. Germline CDR1 and CDR2: SGHRS and YFSETQ. The V end lost 5 bases, the J end lost 5 bases, and 13 bases lay between the germline ends. The CDR3 loop is CASRRDIDTGELFF. The CDR3 bases are TGCGCCAGCAGGAGGGACATCGATACCGGGGAGCTGTTTTTT.

The rearrangement joins TRBV5-4 to TRBJ1-5, with TRBD1 matching 9 bases. The J segment lost 9 bases and the V segment lost 0 bases, leaving 4 bases of the junction unmatched. CDR1 and CDR2 (germline): SGHNT, YYREEE (reference sequence). The CDR3 is 14 amino acids. The CDR3 region has the DNA TGTGCCAGCAGCTTGGACGCGGACAGGGGGCCCCAGCATTTT. Its translation: CASSLDADRGPQHF. The full variable domain, rest sourced from reference TRBV5-4 and TRBJ1-5, is ETGVTQSPTHLIKTRGQQVTLRCSSQSGHNTVSWYQQALGQGPQFIFQYYREEENGRGNFPPRFSGLQFPNYSSELNVNALELDDSALYLCASSLDADRGPQHFGDGTRLSIL.

The gene calls are TRBV7-6 and TRBJ2-7; 10 bases line up with TRBD1. The trim removed 6 bases at V and 2 bases at J, leaving 7 bases unmatched. This CDR3 is 15 amino acids long. Per the germline V gene, CDR1 is SGHVS and CDR2 is FNYEAQ. In nucleotides, the CDR3 is TGTGCCAGCAGTCGAGACAGGGGGCGTACCTACGAGCAGTACTTC. Protein: CASSRDRGRTYEQYF. Full variable domain (remainder filled in from reference TRBV7-6 and TRBJ2-7): GAGVSQSPRYKVTKRGQDVALRCDPISGHVSLYWYRQALGQGPEFLTYFNYEAQQDKSGLPNDRFSAERPEGSISTLTIQRTEQRDSAMYRCASSRDRGRTYEQYFGPGTRLTVT.

This clone was seen only a few times. This sample also contains other DNA sequences that code for the same CDR3. The chain's CDR3 is CASSSLATPGETQYF. CDR3 in DNA: TGTGCCAGCAGTTCCCTAGCGACCCCGGGAGAGACCCAGTACTTC. The V call is TRBV7-2, the J call TRBJ2-5; D is possibly TRBD2 (6 bases). V shed 6 bases and J shed 4 bases, with 18 bases lying between them. Germline values: CDR1 SGHTA, CDR2 FQGNSA. The CDR3 length is 15 residues.

V and J are TRBV5-1 and TRBJ1-1, with no clear D. Germline CDR1 reads SGHRS; CDR2 reads YFSETQ. The V and J ends lost 0 bases and 0 bases respectively, with 12 bases between them. The length of the CDR3 is 16 residues. The CDR3 is CASSLAGETMNTEAFF. The CDR3 nucleotides read TGCGCCAGCAGCTTGGCCGGGGAGACCATGAACACTGAAGCTTTCTTT. The full variable domain, in which reference TRBV5-1 and TRBJ1-1 provide the parts outside the CDR3, is KAGVTQTPRYLIKTRGQQVTLSCSPISGHRSVSWYQQTPGQGLQFLFEYFSETQRNKGNFPGRFSGRQFSNSRSEMNVSTLELGDSALYLCASSLAGETMNTEAFFGQGTRLTVV.

The rearrangement joins TRBV5-1 to TRBJ1-3, with TRBD1 matching over 9 bases. CDR1 is SGHRS and CDR2 is YFSETQ in the germline V gene. J lost 0 bases, V lost 4 bases, and 5 bases had no gene match. This CDR3 comprises 16 residues. The CDR3 sequence: CASSRTGVVSGNTIYF. As DNA, the CDR3 is TGCGCCAGCAGCAGGACAGGGGTAGTCTCTGGAAACACCATATATTTT. Full variable domain (rest looked up from reference TRBV5-1 and TRBJ1-3): KAGVTQTPRYLIKTRGQQVTLSCSPISGHRSVSWYQQTPGQGLQFLFEYFSETQRNKGNFPGRFSGRQFSNSRSEMNVSTLELGDSALYLCASSRTGVVSGNTIYFGEGSWLTVV.

The CDR3 DNA reads as TGTGCCAGTAGTACTCAGGGATATAATTCACCCCTCCACTTT. Protein: CASSTQGYNSPLHF. The gene calls are TRBV19 and TRBJ1-6; a possible D gene is TRBD1 (5 bases). Germline V gives CDR1 LNHDA, CDR2 SQIVND (reference sequence). Trimming took off 4 bases at V and 4 bases at J, with 8 bases between the two ends. The CDR3 sequence is 14 residues long.

The chain carries TRBV30 and TRBJ1-6; no firm D call. Germline assignment: CDR1 GTSNPN and CDR2 SVGIG (reference sequence). CDR3 length: 14 residues. V gave up 1 base and J gave up 10 bases, with 14 bases separating them. CDR3 DNA: TGTGCCTGGAGTGGGACGCGAGGGATATCACCCCTCCACTTT. Encoded protein: CAWSGTRGISPLHF.

The genes are TRBV5-1 and TRBJ2-1; 11 nucleotides align to TRBD1. This CDR3 spans 16 amino acids. The germline V gene has CDR1 SGHRS and CDR2 YFSETQ. V dropped 0 bases and J dropped 5; count of bases not matched to a gene: 4. CDR3 region: CASSLGTGGEHNEQFF. In DNA, the CDR3 is TGCGCCAGCAGCTTGGGGACAGGGGGCGAGCACAATGAGCAGTTCTTC.

The CDR3: CASSSRQGRDTEAFF. DNA for the CDR3: TGTGCCAGCTCATCAAGACAGGGAAGAGACACTGAAGCTTTCTTT. J is TRBJ1-1 and V is TRBV18, with TRBD1 identical over 7 bases. The CDR3 extends over 15 amino acids. V lost 5 bases to trimming and J lost 3 bases; unmatched junction nucleotides: 9. Per the germline V gene, CDR1 is KGHSH and CDR2 is LQKENI.

The chain uses TRBV7-9 and TRBJ1-3; 8 nucleotides agree with TRBD1. V lost 4 bases and J lost 3; bases outside the gene matches: 8. Germline-derived CDR1 and CDR2 are SEHNR and FQNEAQ (reference sequence). The CDR3 has 16 residues. CDR3 in amino acids: CASSWGQALDGNTIYF. In DNA, the CDR3 is TGTGCCAGCAGCTGGGGACAGGCGCTGGATGGAAACACCATATATTTT.

This clone was seen only once. The genes are TRBV7-2 and TRBJ2-3; TRBD2 aligns across 8 bases. The CDR3 sequence is 15 residues long. CDR1 SGHTA and CDR2 FQGNSA come from the germline V gene. The V segment lost 5 bases and the J segment 4 bases; nucleotides outside the gene matches: 8. CDR3 coding DNA: TGTGCCAGCAGCCATGACGGGGGGGGCCCAGATACGCAGTATTTT. Translation: CASSHDGGGPDTQYF.